What follows is one T cell receptor (beta chain) and its context. The antigen is not known. This entry is derived from a study of beta chain features in type 1 diabetes. Overall study findings and caveats: There were fewer insertions and more deletions at the VDJ junctions of type 1 diabetes patients.

What was sequenced were expressed TCRB transcripts, since all of the isolated RNA had been reverse transcribed. TCRdb keeps only in-frame clones here, not all; method: immunoSEQ multiplex PCR. The sample holds about 250,000 clones, 12% to 15% seen once. This clonotype was obtained from a woman aged 40 to 50 in good health. The sequenced sample consisted of naive CD4+ T cells from blood.

Here the CDR3 reads CASSLEGTGGLEQYF. In DNA, the CDR3 is TGCGCCAGCAGCTTGGAAGGGACCGGAGGGCTCGAGCAGTACTTC. The chain couples TRBV5-1 to TRBJ2-7; D is perhaps TRBD2 (6 bases). V gave up 0 bases and J gave up 6 bases, with 16 bases separating them. The CDR3 totals 15 residues. The germline gives CDR1 SGHRS, CDR2 YFSETQ.